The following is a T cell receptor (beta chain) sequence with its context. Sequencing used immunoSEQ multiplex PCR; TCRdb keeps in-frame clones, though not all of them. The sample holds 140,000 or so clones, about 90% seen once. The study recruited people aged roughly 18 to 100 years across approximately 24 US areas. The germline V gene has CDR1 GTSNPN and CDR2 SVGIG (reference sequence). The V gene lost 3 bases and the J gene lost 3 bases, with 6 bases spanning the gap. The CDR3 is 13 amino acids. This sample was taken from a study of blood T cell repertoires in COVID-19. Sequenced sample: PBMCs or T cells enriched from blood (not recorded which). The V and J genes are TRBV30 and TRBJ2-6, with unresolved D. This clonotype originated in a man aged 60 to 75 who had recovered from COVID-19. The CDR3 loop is CAWRRDGANVLTF. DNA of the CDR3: TGTGCCTGGAGACGAGATGGGGCCAACGTCCTGACTTTC. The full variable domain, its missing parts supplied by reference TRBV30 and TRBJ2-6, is SQTIHQWPATLVQPVGSPLSLECTVEGTSNPNLYWYRQAAGRGLQLLFYSVGIGQISSEVPQNLSASRPQDRQFILSSKKLLLSDSGFYLCAWRRDGANVLTFGAGSRLTVL.